Listed here are 15 T cell receptor beta chains from one sample, sequenced in a study of cytomegalovirus exposure and HLA in healthy donors. The PCR made use of 60 Vbeta and 13 Jbeta primers. Data came from immunoSEQ multiplex PCR; TCRdb stores just in-frame clones and leaves some out. The repertoire holds 60,000 to 85,000 clones, with more than 65% as singletons. The specimen was PBMCs. These receptor sequences come from a male donor in good health and CMV-seropositive.

This clone was found once. The chain joins TRBV5-1 to TRBJ1-1; possible D gene TRBD1, 6 bases. Between the trimmed V and J ends, which lost 0 bases and 4 bases, there was a span of 10 bases. Germline V gene data show CDR1 as SGHRS and CDR2 as YFSETQ. This CDR3 has 14 residues. CDR3 DNA sequence: TGCGCCAGCAGCTTGGTTGAAGGGGGCACTGAAGCTTTCTTT. Encoded protein: CASSLVEGGTEAFF.

The rearrangement joins TRBV7-9 to TRBJ2-7; D is unclear. Germline lookup yields CDR1 SEHNR and CDR2 FQNEAQ (reference sequence). V lost 5 bases, J lost 3 bases, and 17 bases lay in between. The CDR3 has 15 residues. The CDR3 DNA reads as TGTGCCAGCAGCCTAGGGCAGATTCTCATCTACGAGCAGTACTTC. It specifies CASSLGQILIYEQYF.

This sequence joins TRBV11-2 and TRBJ1-4; tentatively, D is TRBD1 (5 bases). This CDR3 contains 14 residues. Germline-derived CDR1 and CDR2 are SGHAT and FQNNGV. V dropped 4 bases and J dropped 3 bases, with 9 bases sitting between them. The CDR3 DNA follows: TGTGCCAGCAGCTCAAGCAGGGCTAATGAAAAACTGTTTTTT. Translation gives CASSSSRANEKLFF.

The chain recombines TRBV5-1 with TRBJ1-1; 9 nucleotides align to TRBD1. The CDR3 has 15 amino acids. J lost 2 bases, V lost 3 bases, and 5 bases had no gene match. CDR1 is SGHRS and CDR2 is YFSETQ in the germline V gene. CDR3: CASSSAGQGNTEAFF. In DNA form, the CDR3 reads TGCGCCAGCAGCTCAGCGGGACAGGGTAACACTGAAGCTTTCTTT.

The chain couples TRBV9 to TRBJ1-5; TRBD1 might be the D (5 bases). This CDR3 contains 15 residues. The germline V and J ends were trimmed by 3 bases and 1 base, with 11 bases remaining between them. Germline loops: CDR1 SGDLS, CDR2 YYNGEE. The CDR3 DNA reads as TGTGCCAGCAGCGCGGGTCGGGGGAGCAATCAGCCCCAGCATTTT. Residues: CASSAGRGSNQPQHF.

The chain uses TRBV9 and TRBJ2-7; TRBD1 agrees at 9 bases. The ends lost 0 bases at V and 3 bases at J; junction bases unmatched: 4. Germline lookup yields CDR1 SGDLS and CDR2 YYNGEE. There are 15 residues in the CDR3. CDR3 DNA sequence: TGTGCCAGCAGCGTAGGAGCGGGACAGGGCTACGAGCAGTACTTC. This encodes CASSVGAGQGYEQYF.

The CDR3 sequence is CASSLTGYNTGELFF. CDR3 nucleotides: TGTGCCAGCAGCTTAACGGGCTATAACACCGGGGAGCTGTTTTTT. V and J are TRBV7-3 and TRBJ2-2, with unresolved D. The CDR3 length is 15 residues. Deletions cut 0 bases from V and 2 bases from J, with 7 bases between. Germline V gene data show CDR1 as SGHTA and CDR2 as FQGTGA.

In this sample, this clone turned up once. This chain links TRBV2 with TRBJ2-7; weak D call: TRBD2 (6 bases). This CDR3 region has 13 residues. V lost 9 bases to trimming and J lost 2 bases, with 14 bases between them. Per the germline V gene, CDR1 is SNHLY and CDR2 is FYNNEI. The CDR3 sequence is CARGGSGAYEQYF. The CDR3 DNA reads TGTGCCAGGGGTGGTAGCGGCGCCTACGAGCAGTACTTC.

This CDR3 reads CASSSTREKPQHF. The DNA of the CDR3 is TGTGCCAGCAGCTCAACCCGGGAAAAGCCCCAGCATTTT. The rearrangement joins TRBV7-2 to TRBJ1-5; no clear D gene. Trimming stripped 4 bases from V and 8 bases from J, with 12 bases between. CDR1 and CDR2 (germline): SGHTA, FQGNSA. This CDR3 has 13 amino acids.

Comment on this clone: Mismatch with germline at one junction end may stem from a read error. The J gene is TRBJ2-7, the V gene TRBV18; 7 bases fit TRBD2. The germline V gene has CDR1 KGHSH and CDR2 LQKENI. The CDR3 loop spans 15 amino acids. In DNA form, the CDR3 reads TGTGCCAGCTCAAACAGCGGGGACGCCTCCAACGAGCAGTACTTC. It yields the protein CASSNSGDASNEQYF.

The V call is TRBV18, the J call TRBJ1-3; 10 bases line up with TRBD1. Trimming took 1 base from V and 1 from J; bases not matched to a gene: 10. The CDR3 runs 19 residues. Per germline, CDR1 KGHSH and CDR2 LQKENI. Written as DNA, the CDR3 is TGTGCCAGCTCACCACGGGGACAGGGGAATTCCAGGTCTGGAAACACCATATATTTT. It translates to CASSPRGQGNSRSGNTIYF.

The chain couples TRBV7-3 to TRBJ2-1; 8 bases agree with TRBD2. V trimming: 5 bases; J trimming: 7 bases; junction bases outside the gene matches: 4. The CDR3 totals 13 residues. CDR1 SGHTA and CDR2 FQGTGA come from the germline V gene. The DNA for the CDR3 is TGTGCCAGCAGCCCCGGGGGGGGGAATGAGCAGTTCTTC. Protein: CASSPGGGNEQFF.

About this clone itself: The final CDR3 position lacks the conserved phenylalanine or tryptophan, pointing to a likely read error. The chain has TRBV7-2 and TRBJ1-1; D is perhaps TRBD1 (5 bases). Per germline, CDR1 SGHTA and CDR2 FQGNSA. Trimming took 4 bases from V and 4 from J, leaving 22 bases between them. This CDR3 has 17 residues. The CDR3 DNA reads as TGTGCCAGCAGCTCCTGGGACCCGGGAGAAATAGGCACTGAAGCTTTCCTT. Its translation is CASSSWDPGEIGTEAFL.

The genes are TRBV9 and TRBJ2-2, with TRBD2 matching 14 bases. Germline V gives CDR1 SGDLS, CDR2 YYNGEE. Trimming took 2 bases from V and 3 from J; bases not matched to a gene: 12. This CDR3 has 20 residues. The CDR3: CASSVGLAGGQGCDTGELFF. The CDR3 coding sequence is TGTGCCAGCAGCGTCGGACTAGCGGGGGGCCAAGGTTGTGACACCGGGGAGCTGTTTTTT.

Concerning this clone: Other DNA sequences of this sample code for an identical CDR3. This rearrangement joins TRBV7-9 to TRBJ2-3, with D possibly TRBD2 on 6 matching bases. Deletions cut 1 base from V and 2 bases from J, with 13 bases between. In germline, CDR1 is SEHNR, CDR2 FQNEAQ (reference sequence). CDR3 size: 16 residues. CDR3 region: CASSLGLAELTDTQYF. Written as DNA, the CDR3 is TGTGCCAGCAGCTTAGGGTTAGCGGAACTCACAGATACGCAGTATTTT.